These 9 T cell receptor beta chains came from one sample sequenced in a study of pediatric ulcerative colitis. Produced via immunoSEQ multiplex PCR; TCRdb's table is partial and in-frame only. The data contain tens of thousands of clones, 80% to 90% of them singletons. The sequenced material came from blood. The source of these receptors is a boy under 18 with severe ulcerative colitis.

V and J are TRBV5-6 and TRBJ2-7, with a weak D call TRBD1 (5 bases). The germline V gene has CDR1 SGHDT and CDR2 YYEEEE. Trimming cost V 2 bases and J 4 bases, with 10 bases left between them. There are 13 residues in the CDR3. The CDR3 spells CASSLKGWYEQYF. Here the CDR3 DNA reads TGTGCCAGCAGCTTAAAGGGGTGGTACGAGCAGTACTTC.

The CDR3 bases are TGCGCCAGCAGCGTAACACCGGGACTAGCGGGAGGCAATGAGCAGTTCTTC. Encoded protein: CASSVTPGLAGGNEQFF. The chain carries TRBV5-1 and TRBJ2-1; 15 bases align to TRBD2. Germline V gene sequence: CDR1 SGHRS, CDR2 YFSETQ. The CDR3 contains 17 residues. The trim removed 4 bases at V and 6 bases at J, leaving 8 bases unmatched.

The chain links TRBV13 to TRBJ2-2; a possible D gene is TRBD1 (5 bases). CDR3 length: 16 residues. Trimming cost V 1 base and J 0 bases, with 9 bases left between them. Germline V gene sequence: CDR1 PRHDT, CDR2 FYEKMQ (reference sequence). CDR3 region: CASSLDWGPNTGELFF. CDR3 nucleotide sequence: TGTGCCAGCAGCTTAGATTGGGGCCCGAACACCGGGGAGCTGTTTTTT.

The V and J genes are TRBV6-5 and TRBJ2-7; D unclear. The CDR3 consists of 11 residues. V lost 7 bases to trimming and J lost 3 bases, with 7 bases between them. Germline assignment: CDR1 MNHEY and CDR2 SVGAGI. As DNA, the CDR3 is TGTGCCAGCACGGACGGCTACGAGCAGTACTTC. As protein: CASTDGYEQYF.

The chain links TRBV5-4 to TRBJ2-7; tentative D call: TRBD2 (5 bases). Trimming removed 4 bases from V and 2 bases from J, with 19 bases in between. This CDR3 has 16 amino acids. The germline V gene has CDR1 SGHNT and CDR2 YYREEE (reference sequence). The CDR3 loop is CASSHGLRTGTYEQYF. The CDR3 nucleotides are TGTGCCAGCAGCCATGGGCTCCGGACGGGAACCTACGAGCAGTACTTC.

The V and J genes are TRBV19 and TRBJ1-4, with D possibly TRBD1 on 5 matching bases. Germline V CDR1 and CDR2: LNHDA, SQIVND (reference sequence). Trimming cost V 6 bases and J 0 bases, with 17 bases left between them. The CDR3 runs 17 residues. The CDR3 nucleotides are TGTGCCAGTAGGCAGGGCGTAGGGCGGACAACTAATGAAAAACTGTTTTTT. This codes for CASRQGVGRTTNEKLFF.

In DNA form, the CDR3 reads TGCGCCAGCAGCCAAGACTCCCCCGGGACTAGCGGGAGCAATGAGCAGTTCTTC. Amino acids: CASSQDSPGTSGSNEQFF. J is TRBJ2-1 and V is TRBV4-1, with 14 bases that match TRBD2. CDR1 and CDR2 (germline): MGHRA, YSYEKL. The CDR3 loop spans 18 amino acids. Unmatched junction bases numbered 7, after V lost 0 bases and J lost 6 bases.

The CDR3 spells CASSSALGLAGGNEQFF. Written as DNA, the CDR3 is TGTGCCAGCAGCTCCGCGTTGGGACTAGCGGGAGGCAATGAGCAGTTCTTC. The chain combines TRBV7-6 with TRBJ2-1; 15 nucleotides align to TRBD2. The CDR3 consists of 17 residues. Germline-derived CDR1 and CDR2 are SGHVS and FNYEAQ. V dropped 4 bases and J dropped 6; count of bases not matched to a gene: 7.

The chain has TRBV11-2 and TRBJ2-7; TRBD2 matches 7 bases. Germline CDR1 SGHAT, CDR2 FQNNGV. V lost 1 base and J lost 4; bases outside the gene matches: 4. This CDR3 comprises 14 residues. The CDR3 sequence is CASSLVPSGYEQYF. The CDR3 DNA is TGTGCCAGCAGCTTAGTTCCTAGCGGTTACGAGCAGTACTTC.